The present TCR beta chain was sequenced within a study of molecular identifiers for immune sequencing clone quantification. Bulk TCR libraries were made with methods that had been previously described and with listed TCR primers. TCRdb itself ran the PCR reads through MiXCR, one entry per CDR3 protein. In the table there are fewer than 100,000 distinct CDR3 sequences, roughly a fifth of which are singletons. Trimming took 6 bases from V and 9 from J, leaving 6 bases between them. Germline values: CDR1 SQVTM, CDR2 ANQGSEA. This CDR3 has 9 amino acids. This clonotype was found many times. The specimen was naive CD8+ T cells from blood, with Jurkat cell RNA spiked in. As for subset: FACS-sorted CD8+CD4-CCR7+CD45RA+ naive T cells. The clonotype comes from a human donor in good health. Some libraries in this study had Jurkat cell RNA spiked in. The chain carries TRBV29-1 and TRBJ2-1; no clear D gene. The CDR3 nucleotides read TGCAGCGTGGCAAGTGAGCAGTTCTTC. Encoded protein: CSVASEQFF.